One sample yielded the 7 T cell receptor beta chains listed below, sequenced in a study of T cells in Graves' hyperthyroidism and ophthalmopathy. It was RNA transcripts that yielded the amplified TCR beta CDR3 regions. Primed by the HTBI set, a first-round RT-PCR was run on the TCR CDR3. From the multiplex PCR reads, TCRdb called clonotypes with MiXCR, one entry per CDR3 protein. The sample shows around 280,000 distinct CDR3 sequences, approximately 15% of them seen only once. Material for sequencing was blood. These receptors all come from a woman aged 40 to 55 with Graves' hyperthyroidism.

This clonotype was detected only a few times. The rearrangement links TRBV5-1 to TRBJ2-7, with D possibly being TRBD2 (5 bases). Trimming took 0 bases from V and 5 from J, leaving 12 bases between them. This CDR3 has 14 amino acids. Germline loops: CDR1 SGHRS, CDR2 YFSETQ. The chain's CDR3 is CASSLDPGTDEQYF. CDR3 bases: TGCGCCAGCAGCTTGGATCCGGGAACGGACGAGCAGTACTTC.

This clonotype was detected many times. This chain uses TRBV6-2 or TRBV6-3 with TRBJ1-1, with TRBD1 identical over 8 bases. The germline CDR1 and CDR2 sequences are MNHEY and SVGEGT. The CDR3 loop spans 13 amino acids. Trimming removed 5 bases from V and 5 bases from J; junction bases left unmatched: 4. DNA for the CDR3: TGTGCCAGCAGTCACAGGGGGAGGACTGAAGCTTTCTTT. Protein product: CASSHRGRTEAFF.

This clonotype has just a few counts. The V gene is TRBV24-1, the J gene TRBJ2-3; 8 bases are a match to TRBD2. The CDR3 covers 16 residues. V dropped 8 bases and J dropped 2; count of bases not matched to a gene: 11. Germline V gene sequence: CDR1 KGHDR, CDR2 SFDVKD. CDR3 coding DNA: TGTGCCACCAATCCCCGGGCGGGAGGACCCACAGATACGCAGTATTTT. Its protein product is CATNPRAGGPTDTQYF.

The rearrangement joins TRBV27 to TRBJ2-5, with 7 bases matching TRBD2. The germline V gene has CDR1 MNHEY and CDR2 SMNVEV (reference sequence). CDR3 length equals 17 residues. Trimming at V came to 3 bases and at J to 4 bases, leaving 14 bases not matched to a gene. CDR3 sequence: CASSFSATGGRSETQYF. CDR3 DNA sequence: TGTGCCAGCAGTTTTAGTGCCACAGGCGGGAGATCAGAGACCCAGTACTTC.

This clonotype has a handful of counts. The rearrangement links TRBV12-5 to TRBJ1-1; D remains ambiguous. V lost 0 bases and J 5 bases, leaving 13 bases between the germline ends. Looked up from germline, CDR1 is LGHNT and CDR2 is FRNRAP. CDR3 length: 15 amino acids. DNA for the CDR3: TGTGCTAGTGGTTTGGTCTTATCCGGGGAAACTGAAGCTTTCTTT. It specifies CASGLVLSGETEAFF.

This clonotype was seen ten or more times. The gene calls are TRBV3-1 and TRBJ2-3, with unresolved D. Germline assignment: CDR1 LGHDT and CDR2 YNNKEL (reference sequence). Between the trimmed V and J ends, which lost 0 bases and 5 bases, there was a span of 3 bases. The CDR3 consists of 12 residues. CDR3 loop: CASSQEGDTQYF. CDR3 sequence (DNA): TGTGCCAGCAGCCAAGAGGGAGATACGCAGTATTTT.

This clonotype was observed a few times. The chain is built from TRBV2 and TRBJ2-7, with TRBD2 identical over 11 bases. Germline values: CDR1 SNHLY, CDR2 FYNNEI. This CDR3 spans 14 amino acids. With V trimmed by 6 bases and J by 5 bases, 6 bases remained unmatched. CDR3 region: CASSRLAGKDEQYF. The DNA for the CDR3 is TGTGCCAGCAGCCGACTAGCGGGAAAGGACGAGCAGTACTTC.